This T cell receptor (beta chain) was identified during a study of OX40 agonist ivuxolimab in advanced cancers. Overall study: Patients were infused with ivuxolimab every 2 weeks at 0.01 to 10 mg/kg. A history of anti-PD-1, anti-PD-L1 or anti-CTLA-4 therapy was acceptable, and about 40% had some. Broader study findings: What antigens the expanded peripheral T cells recognized was never established. CD4+ and CD8+ blood T cells expanded clonally by week 6 at 0.1 to 3.0 mg/kg.

With regard to this clone: The antigen is undetermined.

Sequencing used immunoSEQ multiplex PCR; TCRdb keeps in-frame clones, though not all of them. Of roughly 56,000 clones listed, about four fifths were seen once; the top ten hold roughly 1.2%. The CDR3 sequence is 16 residues long. The J segment lost 5 bases and the V segment lost 5 bases, leaving 6 bases of the junction unmatched. CDR1 and CDR2 from the germline V gene are SNHLY and FYNNEI. This TCR derives from an adult with an advanced solid tumor such as melanoma, head and neck, liver or kidney cancer. The V and J genes are TRBV2 and TRBJ2-2; 12 bases agree with TRBD2. The specimen comprised CD4+ or CD8+ T cells sorted from blood, sampled in a trial of the OX40 agonist ivuxolimab. The CDR3: CASSPPGLAGTGELFF. The CDR3 DNA is TGTGCCAGCAGTCCACCGGGACTAGCGGGTACCGGGGAGCTGTTTTTT.